The 30 T cell receptor beta chains presented below share a single source sample, sequenced in a study of blood T cell repertoires in COVID-19. TCRdb's table, derived via immunoSEQ multiplex PCR, lists solely in-frame clones and lacks some. This sample yields roughly 59,000 clones, of which around four fifths are seen a single time; around 12% belongs to the top ten. Sequences were obtained from peripheral blood. These receptors were obtained from a man older than 75 with acute or convalescent COVID-19.

The rearrangement joins TRBV5-1 to TRBJ1-2; D is possibly TRBD1 (5 bases). Trimming took 1 base from V and 4 from J, leaving 11 bases between them. Germline V lookup: CDR1 SGHRS, CDR2 YFSETQ. CDR3 size: 14 residues. The CDR3 DNA sequence: TGCGCCAGCAGCTTGTCTGGGGACTCCTATGGCTACACCTTC. This encodes CASSLSGDSYGYTF.

The genes are TRBV29-1 and TRBJ2-2, with D possibly being TRBD1 (6 bases). Trimming removed 4 bases at V and 3 bases at J, with 15 bases between. Germline V gives CDR1 SQVTM, CDR2 ANQGSEA. This CDR3 is 15 amino acids long. CDR3 nucleotides: TGCAGCGTTGGGTTTGGGGGCGCTTACACCGGGGAGCTGTTTTTT. Translating it yields CSVGFGGAYTGELFF.

The table lists this clone with many counts. The rearrangement uses TRBV19 and TRBJ1-5; 9 bases agree with TRBD1. CDR1 is LNHDA, CDR2 SQIVND, per germline (reference sequence). J gave up 8 bases and V 6 bases, and 5 bases lay outside the gene matches. The CDR3 consists of 13 residues. As DNA, the CDR3 is TGTGCCAGTAGCGGGACAGGGTTTAAGCCCCAGCATTTT. It is translated as CASSGTGFKPQHF.

This chain connects TRBV5-1 to TRBJ2-5, with D uncertain. The CDR3 totals 15 residues. Per the germline V gene, CDR1 is SGHRS and CDR2 is YFSETQ. Trimming left V 4 bases short and J 2 bases short, with 15 bases between. The chain's CDR3 is CASSIWAGEQETQYF. CDR3 coding DNA: TGCGCCAGCAGCATATGGGCTGGCGAGCAAGAGACCCAGTACTTC.

This chain links TRBV18 with TRBJ2-1, with D tentatively TRBD1 (5 bases). The CDR3 runs to 13 residues. Germline CDR1 reads KGHSH; CDR2 reads LQKENI. V was shortened by 1 base and J by 5 bases, with 6 bases between the two germline ends. CDR3 bases: TGTGCCAGCTCACCACGACAGAACAATGAGCAGTTCTTC. This gives the protein CASSPRQNNEQFF.

This rearrangement joins TRBV19 to TRBJ2-5; D perhaps matches TRBD1 (6 bases). There are 14 residues in the CDR3. The V end lost 0 bases, the J end lost 10 bases, and 15 bases lay between the germline ends. CDR1 is LNHDA and CDR2 is SQIVND in the germline V gene (reference sequence). The CDR3 DNA is TGTGCCAGTAGTATAGAATCCGGGACACCTATCCAGTACTTC. As protein: CASSIESGTPIQYF.

The chain recombines TRBV30 with TRBJ2-3; D possibly corresponds to TRBD1 (5 bases). CDR1 and CDR2 from the germline V gene are GTSNPN and SVGIG (reference sequence). Between the trimmed V and J ends, which lost 0 bases and 2 bases, there was a span of 12 bases. The CDR3 totals 15 residues. CDR3 in amino acids: CAWSVLGVFTDTQYF. As DNA, the CDR3 is TGTGCCTGGAGTGTTTTAGGGGTCTTCACAGATACGCAGTATTTT.

The chain combines TRBV5-5 with TRBJ1-5, with TRBD1 matching 7 bases. Unmatched junction bases numbered 1, after V lost 3 bases and J lost 4 bases. CDR3 length: 13 amino acids. Germline V gives CDR1 SGHKS, CDR2 YYEKEE (reference sequence). The DNA for the CDR3 is TGTGCCAGCAGCTACAGGGGTAATCAGCCCCAGCATTTT. Translation gives CASSYRGNQPQHF.

The table lists this clone with a count of one. The CDR3: CATSERDSNRYGYTF. The DNA of the CDR3 is TGTGCCACCTCCGAGAGGGACAGTAACCGTTATGGCTACACCTTC. V usage is TRBV10-3 and J usage is TRBJ1-2; TRBD1 aligns across 7 bases. Losses at the gene ends were 10 bases for V and 5 bases for J; bases not matched to a gene: 16. This CDR3 has 15 amino acids. Germline values: CDR1 ENHRY, CDR2 SYGVKD.

This sequence joins TRBV11-2 and TRBJ1-4; the match to TRBD1 covers 7 bases. V lost 5 bases, J lost 3 bases, and 9 bases stayed unmatched. The CDR3 runs 16 residues. Germline V gene data show CDR1 as SGHAT and CDR2 as FQNNGV. The CDR3 bases are TGTGCCAGCAGCCGCAACCGCAGGGGGTCTAATGAAAAACTGTTTTTT. Translated, it gives CASSRNRRGSNEKLFF.

This clone was seen a handful of times. V and J are TRBV7-9 and TRBJ2-7; a possible D gene is TRBD1 (6 bases). Germline CDR1 is SEHNR and CDR2 is FQNEAQ (reference sequence). This CDR3 is 12 amino acids long. V was trimmed by 4 bases and J by 5 bases, leaving 9 bases between them. CDR3 in DNA: TGTGCCAGCAGCTCACAGGGCCACGAGCAGTACTTC. Protein sequence: CASSSQGHEQYF.

V is TRBV4-1 and J is TRBJ2-1; 8 nucleotides align to TRBD1. The CDR3 has 14 amino acids. V was clipped by 4 bases and J by 4 bases; unmatched bases: 3. From germline, CDR1 is MGHRA and CDR2 YSYEKL. This CDR3 reads CASSRGQEYNEQFF. The CDR3 bases are TGCGCCAGCAGCCGGGGACAGGAGTACAATGAGCAGTTCTTC.

This sequence joins TRBV5-1 and TRBJ1-2, with D possibly matching TRBD1 (6 bases). The CDR3 has 15 amino acids. In germline, CDR1 is SGHRS, CDR2 YFSETQ. The ends were cut back, 4 bases at V and 5 bases at J, with 18 bases in the middle. The CDR3 spells CASSSRKAGDYGYTF. CDR3 DNA sequence: TGCGCCAGCAGCAGCCGGAAGGCAGGGGATTATGGCTACACCTTC.

The rearrangement joins TRBV7-2 to TRBJ1-3, with TRBD1 matching over 8 bases. Losses at the gene ends were 5 bases for V and 2 bases for J; bases not matched to a gene: 5. This CDR3 spans 15 amino acids. Germline-derived CDR1 and CDR2 are SGHTA and FQGNSA. Written as DNA, the CDR3 is TGTGCCAGCAGCACTGACAGGGGTCCTGGAAACACCATATATTTT. This sequence encodes CASSTDRGPGNTIYF.

The chain recombines TRBV11-2 with TRBJ2-3; 13 nucleotides match TRBD2. CDR3 size: 19 residues. Germline CDR1 is SGHAT and CDR2 is FQNNGV. With V trimmed by 4 bases and J by 3 bases, 13 bases remained unmatched. The CDR3 protein is CASSSRTSGGVSMTDTQYF. The CDR3 DNA reads TGTGCCAGCAGCTCCCGGACTAGCGGGGGCGTTTCCATGACAGATACGCAGTATTTT.

The J gene is TRBJ1-1, the V gene TRBV7-2; no clear D. This CDR3 spans 15 amino acids. Germline values: CDR1 SGHTA, CDR2 FQGNSA. V gave up 1 base and J gave up 5 bases, with 14 bases separating them. CDR3 coding DNA: TGTGCCAGCAGCTTAGTCCCGGGAATGGGGACTGAAGCTTTCTTT. Translation: CASSLVPGMGTEAFF.

This clone was seen more than once but under ten times. The rearrangement joins TRBV2 to TRBJ2-7; 9 bases match TRBD1. The CDR3 is 16 residues long. The trim removed 7 bases at V and 5 bases at J, leaving 15 bases unmatched. CDR1 is SNHLY and CDR2 is FYNNEI in the germline V gene. The CDR3 nucleotides are TGTGCCAGCACCCGACTGCGGACAGGGGCAGGGAACGAGCAGTACTTC. Translation: CASTRLRTGAGNEQYF.

CDR3 amino acids: CASSTYNQPQHF. The CDR3 bases are TGTGCCAGTAGTACTTACAATCAGCCCCAGCATTTT. The chain is built from TRBV19 and TRBJ1-5; D is unclear. The germline gives CDR1 LNHDA, CDR2 SQIVND (reference sequence). V lost 4 bases and J 3 bases, leaving 4 bases between the germline ends. The CDR3 runs 12 residues.

The chain employs TRBV6-5 and TRBJ2-1; 9 positions match TRBD1. After removal of 7 bases from V and 7 bases from J, the junction contained 8 bases not matched to a gene. This CDR3 comprises 14 residues. Germline V lookup: CDR1 MNHEY, CDR2 SVGAGI. CDR3 region: CASTPPGQGNEQFF. CDR3 DNA: TGTGCCAGCACCCCGCCGGGACAGGGTAATGAGCAGTTCTTC.

This clone has a single count. The chain has TRBV18 and TRBJ1-2; the match to TRBD1 covers 9 bases. V dropped 4 bases and J dropped 6; count of bases not matched to a gene: 6. Germline CDR1 reads KGHSH; CDR2 reads LQKENI. The CDR3 has 14 amino acids. The CDR3 protein is CASSRTGEGDGYTF. CDR3 bases: TGTGCCAGCTCACGGACAGGGGAAGGAGATGGCTACACCTTC.

The rearrangement links TRBV4-1 to TRBJ1-5, with D possibly TRBD1 on 5 matching bases. This CDR3 is 16 amino acids long. V was clipped by 0 bases and J by 4 bases, with 13 bases between them. Germline CDR1 MGHRA, CDR2 YSYEKL. CDR3 coding DNA: TGCGCCAGCAGCCAAGAGGGTTGGCAGGGAAATCAGCCCCAGCATTTT. Translation gives CASSQEGWQGNQPQHF.

The rearrangement joins TRBV4-1 to TRBJ2-7; maybe TRBD1 (5 bases). This CDR3 is 14 amino acids long. V was clipped by 0 bases and J by 5 bases, with 11 bases between them. Germline values: CDR1 MGHRA, CDR2 YSYEKL. The CDR3 protein is CASSQEWGYHEQYF. CDR3 bases: TGCGCCAGCAGCCAAGAATGGGGCTACCACGAGCAGTACTTC.

The chain combines TRBV18 with TRBJ2-7; 16 bases fit TRBD2. The CDR3 runs to 15 residues. V shed 4 bases and J 5 bases; nucleotides not matched to a gene: 2. Germline CDR1 reads KGHSH; CDR2 reads LQKENI. The CDR3 here is CASSLGTSGRDEQYF. The CDR3 nucleotides are TGTGCCAGCTCACTTGGGACTAGCGGGAGGGACGAGCAGTACTTC.

The chain recombines TRBV24-1 with TRBJ2-2; D may be TRBD1 (5 bases). The length of the CDR3 is 17 residues. The germline V and J ends were trimmed by 3 bases and 0 bases, with 13 bases remaining between them. Germline values: CDR1 KGHDR, CDR2 SFDVKD. Here the CDR3 reads CATSDPRLGANTGELFF. The DNA of the CDR3 is TGTGCCACCAGTGATCCTCGGTTAGGGGCGAACACCGGGGAGCTGTTTTTT.

This clone was detected only a few times. The chain has TRBV5-5 and TRBJ1-6, with TRBD1 identical over 10 bases. V was pared by 3 bases and J by 9 bases, with 3 bases of the junction left unmatched. The CDR3 has 14 residues. Germline CDR1 and CDR2: SGHKS and YYEKEE (reference sequence). In DNA form, the CDR3 reads TGTGCCAGCAGCTCGGACAGGGGGGCTTCACCCCTCCACTTT. It codes for CASSSDRGASPLHF.

The chain has TRBV30 and TRBJ1-5; 7 bases line up with TRBD1. There are 16 residues in the CDR3. V was pared by 2 bases and J by 7 bases, with 14 bases of the junction left unmatched. From germline, CDR1 is GTSNPN and CDR2 SVGIG (reference sequence). In DNA, the CDR3 is TGTGCCTGGAGTACCGAGACAGGGCAAGCGGAACAGCCCCAGCATTTT. Translating it yields CAWSTETGQAEQPQHF.

This clone appeared once. The chain uses TRBV5-5 and TRBJ2-4, with TRBD2 as a possible D gene (6 bases). Germline V gene data show CDR1 as SGHKS and CDR2 as YYEKEE (reference sequence). The CDR3 totals 14 residues. V was cut by 1 base and J by 8 bases, with 13 bases left in between. The CDR3 nucleotides are TGTGCCAGCAGCTTGTGGCGGAGGGAGGACATTCAGTACTTC. It yields the protein CASSLWRREDIQYF.

The chain combines TRBV2 with TRBJ2-3; 16 bases agree with TRBD2. From germline, CDR1 is SNHLY and CDR2 FYNNEI. V shed 7 bases, J shed 5 bases, and the junction held 12 bases outside the gene matches. The CDR3 totals 18 residues. The DNA of the CDR3 is TGTGCCAGCAAGCCACCCGGGACTAGCGGGAGGGCGGGAGATACGCAGTATTTT. Encoded protein: CASKPPGTSGRAGDTQYF.

This chain joins TRBV3-1 (or the pseudogene TRBV3-2) and TRBJ2-7, with 12 bases matching TRBD1. Germline trimming cut 3 bases from V and 1 base from J; bases unmatched to any gene: 1. This CDR3 has 15 amino acids. Germline assignment: CDR1 LGHDT and CDR2 YNNKEL (reference sequence). The CDR3 DNA reads TGTGCCAGCAGCCAGGGACAGGGGGCTTCCTACGAGCAGTACTTC. This translates into CASSQGQGASYEQYF.

The rearrangement links TRBV11-2 to TRBJ2-1; 7 bases line up with TRBD2. V lost 9 bases and J lost 8; bases outside the gene matches: 1. This CDR3 has 10 amino acids. Germline V gene lookup returns CDR1 SGHAT and CDR2 FQNNGV. The CDR3 protein is CASGRDEQFF. The DNA for the CDR3 is TGTGCCAGTGGGAGGGATGAGCAGTTCTTC.